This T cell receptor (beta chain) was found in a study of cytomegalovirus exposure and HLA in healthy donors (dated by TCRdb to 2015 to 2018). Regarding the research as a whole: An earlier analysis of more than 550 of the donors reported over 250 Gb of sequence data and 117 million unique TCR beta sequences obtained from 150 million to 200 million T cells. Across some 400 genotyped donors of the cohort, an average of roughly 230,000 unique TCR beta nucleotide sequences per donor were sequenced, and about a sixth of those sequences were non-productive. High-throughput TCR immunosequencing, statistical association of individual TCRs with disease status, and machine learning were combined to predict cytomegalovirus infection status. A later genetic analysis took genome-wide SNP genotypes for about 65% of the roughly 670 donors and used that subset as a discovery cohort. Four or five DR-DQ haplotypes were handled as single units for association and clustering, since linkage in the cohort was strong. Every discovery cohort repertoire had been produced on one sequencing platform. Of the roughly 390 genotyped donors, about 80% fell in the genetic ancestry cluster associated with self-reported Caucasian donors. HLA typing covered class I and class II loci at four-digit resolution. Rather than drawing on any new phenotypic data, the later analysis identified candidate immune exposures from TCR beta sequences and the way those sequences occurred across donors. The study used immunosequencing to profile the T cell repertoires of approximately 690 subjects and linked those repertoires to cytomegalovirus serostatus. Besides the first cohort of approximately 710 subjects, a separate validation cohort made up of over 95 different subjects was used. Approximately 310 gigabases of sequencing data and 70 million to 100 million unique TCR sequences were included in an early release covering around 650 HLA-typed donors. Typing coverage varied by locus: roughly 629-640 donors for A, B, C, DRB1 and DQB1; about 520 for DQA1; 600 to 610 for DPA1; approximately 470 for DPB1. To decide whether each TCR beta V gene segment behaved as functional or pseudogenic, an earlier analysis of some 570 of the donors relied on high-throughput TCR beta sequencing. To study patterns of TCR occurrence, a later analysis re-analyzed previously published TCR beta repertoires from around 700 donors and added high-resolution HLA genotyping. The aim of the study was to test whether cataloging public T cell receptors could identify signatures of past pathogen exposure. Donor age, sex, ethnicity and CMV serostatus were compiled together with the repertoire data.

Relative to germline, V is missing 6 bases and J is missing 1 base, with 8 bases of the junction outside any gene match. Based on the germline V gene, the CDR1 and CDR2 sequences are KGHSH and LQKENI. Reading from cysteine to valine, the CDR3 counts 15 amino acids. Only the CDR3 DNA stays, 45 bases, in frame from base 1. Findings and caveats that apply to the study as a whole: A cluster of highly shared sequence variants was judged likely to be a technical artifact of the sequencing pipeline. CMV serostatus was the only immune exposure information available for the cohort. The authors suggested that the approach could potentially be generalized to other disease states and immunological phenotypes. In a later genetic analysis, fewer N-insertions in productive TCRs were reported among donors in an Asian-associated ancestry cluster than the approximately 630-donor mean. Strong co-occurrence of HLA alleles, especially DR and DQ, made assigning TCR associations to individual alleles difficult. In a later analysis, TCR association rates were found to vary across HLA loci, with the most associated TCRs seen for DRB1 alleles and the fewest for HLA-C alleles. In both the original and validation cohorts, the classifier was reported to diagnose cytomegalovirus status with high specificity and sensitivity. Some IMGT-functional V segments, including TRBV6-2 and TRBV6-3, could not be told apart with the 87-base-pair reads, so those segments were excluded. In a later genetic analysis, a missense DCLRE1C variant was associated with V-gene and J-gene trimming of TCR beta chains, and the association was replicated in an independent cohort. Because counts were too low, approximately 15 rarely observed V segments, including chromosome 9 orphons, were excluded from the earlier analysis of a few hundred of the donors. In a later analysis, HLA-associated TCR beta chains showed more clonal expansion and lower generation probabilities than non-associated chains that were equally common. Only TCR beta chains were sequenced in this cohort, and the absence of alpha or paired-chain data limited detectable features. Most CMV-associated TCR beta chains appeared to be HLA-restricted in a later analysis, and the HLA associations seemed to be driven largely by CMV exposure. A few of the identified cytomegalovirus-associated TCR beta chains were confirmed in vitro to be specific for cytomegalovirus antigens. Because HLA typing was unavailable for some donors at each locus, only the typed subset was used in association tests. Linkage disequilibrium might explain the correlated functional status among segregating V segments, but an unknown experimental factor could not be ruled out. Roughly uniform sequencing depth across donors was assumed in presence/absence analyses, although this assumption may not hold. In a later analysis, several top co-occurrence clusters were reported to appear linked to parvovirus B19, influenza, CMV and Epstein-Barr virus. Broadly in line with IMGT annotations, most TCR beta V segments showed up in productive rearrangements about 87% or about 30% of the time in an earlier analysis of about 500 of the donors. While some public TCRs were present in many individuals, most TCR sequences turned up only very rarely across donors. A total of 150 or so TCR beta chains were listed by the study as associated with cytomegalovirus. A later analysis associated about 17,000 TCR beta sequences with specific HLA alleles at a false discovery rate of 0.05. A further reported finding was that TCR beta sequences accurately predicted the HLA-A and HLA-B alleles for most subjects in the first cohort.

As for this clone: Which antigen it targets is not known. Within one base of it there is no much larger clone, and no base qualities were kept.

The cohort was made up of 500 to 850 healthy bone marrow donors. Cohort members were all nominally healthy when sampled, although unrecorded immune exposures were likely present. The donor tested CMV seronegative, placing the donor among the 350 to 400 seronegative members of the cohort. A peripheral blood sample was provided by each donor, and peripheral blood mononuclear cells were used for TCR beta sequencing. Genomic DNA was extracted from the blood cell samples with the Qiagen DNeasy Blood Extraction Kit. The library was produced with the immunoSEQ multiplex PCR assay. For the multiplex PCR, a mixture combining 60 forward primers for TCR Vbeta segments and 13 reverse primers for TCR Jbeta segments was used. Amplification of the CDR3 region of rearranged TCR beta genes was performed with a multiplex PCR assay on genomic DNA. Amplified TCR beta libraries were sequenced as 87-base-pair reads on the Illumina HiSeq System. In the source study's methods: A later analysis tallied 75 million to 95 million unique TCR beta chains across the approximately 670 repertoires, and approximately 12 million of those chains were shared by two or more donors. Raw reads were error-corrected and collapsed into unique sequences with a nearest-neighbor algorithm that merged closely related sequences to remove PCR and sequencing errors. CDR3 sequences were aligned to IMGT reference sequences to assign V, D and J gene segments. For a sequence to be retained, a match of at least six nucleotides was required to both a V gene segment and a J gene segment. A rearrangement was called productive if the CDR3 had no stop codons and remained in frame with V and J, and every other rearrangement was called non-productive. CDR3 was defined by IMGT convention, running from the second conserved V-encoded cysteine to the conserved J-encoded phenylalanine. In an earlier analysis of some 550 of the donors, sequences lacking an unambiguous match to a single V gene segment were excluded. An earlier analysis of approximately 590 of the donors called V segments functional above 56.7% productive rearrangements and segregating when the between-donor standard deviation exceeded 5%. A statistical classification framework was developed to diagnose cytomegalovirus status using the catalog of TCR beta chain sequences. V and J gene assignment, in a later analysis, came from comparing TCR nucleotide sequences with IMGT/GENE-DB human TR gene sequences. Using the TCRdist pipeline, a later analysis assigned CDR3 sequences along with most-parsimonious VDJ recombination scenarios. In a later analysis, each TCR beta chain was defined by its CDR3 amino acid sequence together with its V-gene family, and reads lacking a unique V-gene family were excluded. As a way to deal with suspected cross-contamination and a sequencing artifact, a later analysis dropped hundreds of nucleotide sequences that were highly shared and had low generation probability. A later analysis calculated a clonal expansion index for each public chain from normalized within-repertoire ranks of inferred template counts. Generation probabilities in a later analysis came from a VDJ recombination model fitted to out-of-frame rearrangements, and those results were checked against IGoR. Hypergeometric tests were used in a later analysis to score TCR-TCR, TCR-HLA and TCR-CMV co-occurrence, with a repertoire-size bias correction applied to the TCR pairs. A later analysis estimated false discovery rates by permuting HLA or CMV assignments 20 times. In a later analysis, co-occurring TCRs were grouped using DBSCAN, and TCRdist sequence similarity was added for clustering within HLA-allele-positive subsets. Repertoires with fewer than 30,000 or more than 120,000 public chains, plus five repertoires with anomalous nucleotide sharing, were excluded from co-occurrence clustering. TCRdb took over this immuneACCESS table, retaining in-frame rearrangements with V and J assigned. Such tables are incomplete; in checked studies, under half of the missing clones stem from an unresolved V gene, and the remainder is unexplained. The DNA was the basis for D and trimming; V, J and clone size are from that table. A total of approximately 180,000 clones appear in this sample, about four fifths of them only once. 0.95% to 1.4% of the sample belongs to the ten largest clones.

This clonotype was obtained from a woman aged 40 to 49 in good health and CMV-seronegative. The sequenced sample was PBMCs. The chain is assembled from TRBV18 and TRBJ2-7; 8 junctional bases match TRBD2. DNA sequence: TGTGCCAGCTCGCCAACTAGCGGTTTGTCCTACGAGCAGTACGTC. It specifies CASSPTSGLSYEQYV.